The clone carrying this TCR beta chain was detected ten times or more. The sample originates from a study of T cells after yellow fever vaccination. Study-level background: The fractions with low cell numbers were processed using SMART-Seq v4 Ultra Low Input.

Each CDR3 protein gets one entry after TCRdb re-called the 5' RACE reads with MiXCR. Of about 220,000 distinct CDR3 sequences in the sample, around 3.1% are singletons; the top ten hold 3.2%. The CDR3 consists of 13 residues. Germline V lookup: CDR1 MNHEY, CDR2 SVGEGT. Trimming removed 6 bases at V and 6 bases at J, with 13 bases between. This chain uses TRBV6-2 or TRBV6-3 with TRBJ2-3; D remains unclear. The material was CD4+ T cells sorted from PBMCs, obtained 10 days after the yellow fever booster vaccination. The TCR sequence derives from a man aged 18 to 30 who received the YFV17D yellow fever vaccine. CDR3 nucleotides: TGTGCCAGCAGGGATTGGAGTTTGGATACGCAGTATTTT. This gives the protein CASRDWSLDTQYF.